This T cell receptor (beta chain) was sequenced during a study of blood T cell repertoires in COVID-19. The overall study: Sites in the United States, Italy and Spain provided acute and convalescent COVID-19 samples.

Here immunoSEQ multiplex PCR was the method, and the copy in TCRdb shows in-frame clones only, minus some. The table includes 35,000 to 40,000 clones, nearly 90% detected once. From germline, CDR1 is GTSNPN and CDR2 SVGIG (reference sequence). The CDR3 contains 12 residues. V lost 2 bases and J lost 7, with 6 bases in between. This TCR was sampled from a man aged 55 to 70 with active COVID-19. Source material: peripheral blood. The genes are TRBV30 and TRBJ1-6; no clear D gene. CDR3 loop: CAWSSPNSPLHF. For the CDR3, the DNA is TGTGCCTGGAGTAGCCCGAATTCACCCCTCCACTTT.